These 2 T cell receptor beta chains share one sample of origin, sequenced in a study of cytomegalovirus exposure and HLA in healthy donors. Primers included in the PCR were 60 Vbeta and 13 Jbeta primers. TCRdb's table, derived via immunoSEQ multiplex PCR, lists solely in-frame clones and lacks some. The sample has about 82,000 clones; 65% to 90% are singletons. The sequenced sample consisted of PBMCs. The receptors originated from an older man in good health and CMV-seropositive.

The table lists this clone with a few counts. The chain recombines TRBV2 with TRBJ2-5, with 10 bases that match TRBD2. Per the germline V gene, CDR1 is SNHLY and CDR2 is FYNNEI. The CDR3 is 14 residues long. V gave up 6 bases and J gave up 7 bases; unmatched junction bases: 8. In DNA, the CDR3 is TGTGCCAGCAGGTTCCTAGCGGGGGAGGGGACCCAGTACTTC. Translating it yields CASRFLAGEGTQYF.

The V gene is TRBV28, the J gene TRBJ2-3; 7 bases map to TRBD1. This CDR3 region has 13 residues. J lost 2 bases, V lost 8 bases, and 4 bases had no gene match. Looked up from germline, CDR1 is MDHEN and CDR2 is SYDVKM. Written as DNA, the CDR3 is TGTGCCAGCGGGGGACAGTACACAGATACGCAGTATTTT. Encoded protein: CASGGQYTDTQYF.